Listed here is a single TCR beta chain. This sample is drawn from a study of blood T cell repertoires in COVID-19. Unmatched junction bases numbered 6, after V lost 2 bases and J lost 4 bases. Per the germline V gene, CDR1 is SGHDT and CDR2 is YYEEEE. The CDR3 has 16 residues. Sequencing was performed with immunoSEQ multiplex PCR; in TCRdb, only in-frame clones are kept and a portion is missing. Of about 55,000 clones in the sample, about 85% were seen once. This chain uses TRBV5-6 with TRBJ2-3; 11 bases agree with TRBD1. The source of this sequence is a human donor in a cohort sampled during active COVID-19. The sample was peripheral blood. The CDR3 loop is CASSLRTGGASDTQYF. CDR3 in DNA: TGTGCCAGCAGCTTAAGGACAGGGGGCGCTTCAGATACGCAGTATTTT.